This T cell receptor (beta chain) is drawn from a study of control samples from healthy donors and cancer patients (dated by TCRdb to the early 2020s). Note on this clone: Its antigen has not been determined. Base qualities are not at hand, and no much larger clone is one base apart.

Libraries were prepared through the immunoSEQ multiplex PCR assay. Not all clones reach the TCRdb copy of this immuneACCESS table, which keeps in-frame sequences only. Checked studies attribute under half of the gap to unresolved V genes and leave the rest unexplained. The sample contains more than 65,000 clones, around 90% of them found a single time. The leading ten clones occupy 1.9% of the sample. Per the germline V gene, SGDLS is the CDR1 and YYNGEE is the CDR2. The V and J ends are trimmed by 2 bases and 4 bases, leaving 9 bases between them. CDR3 length: 13 amino acids, cysteine to phenylalanine. Just CDR3 DNA is preserved here, 39 bases in frame from base 1.

The sequenced sample consisted of PBMCs. Here the chain combines TRBV9 and TRBJ1-1; TRBD1 is possibly the D segment (5 matching bases). The source of this sequence is a woman aged 55 to 70 with head and neck cancer. The bases are TGTGCCAGCAGCGTTGGAAGGGGCACTGAAGCTTTCTTT. Its coded protein is CASSVGRGTEAFF.